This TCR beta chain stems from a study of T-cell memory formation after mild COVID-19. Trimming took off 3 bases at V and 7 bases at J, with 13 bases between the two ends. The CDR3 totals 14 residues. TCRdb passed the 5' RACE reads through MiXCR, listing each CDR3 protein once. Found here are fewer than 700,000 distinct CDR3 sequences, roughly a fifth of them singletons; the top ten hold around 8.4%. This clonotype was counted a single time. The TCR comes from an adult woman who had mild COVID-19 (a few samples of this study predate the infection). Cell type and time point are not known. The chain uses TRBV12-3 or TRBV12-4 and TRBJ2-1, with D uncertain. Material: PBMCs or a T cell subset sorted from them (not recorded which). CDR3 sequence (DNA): TGTGCCAGCAGTTTCGTTATGTGGTATAATGAGCAGTTCTTC. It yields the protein CASSFVMWYNEQFF.